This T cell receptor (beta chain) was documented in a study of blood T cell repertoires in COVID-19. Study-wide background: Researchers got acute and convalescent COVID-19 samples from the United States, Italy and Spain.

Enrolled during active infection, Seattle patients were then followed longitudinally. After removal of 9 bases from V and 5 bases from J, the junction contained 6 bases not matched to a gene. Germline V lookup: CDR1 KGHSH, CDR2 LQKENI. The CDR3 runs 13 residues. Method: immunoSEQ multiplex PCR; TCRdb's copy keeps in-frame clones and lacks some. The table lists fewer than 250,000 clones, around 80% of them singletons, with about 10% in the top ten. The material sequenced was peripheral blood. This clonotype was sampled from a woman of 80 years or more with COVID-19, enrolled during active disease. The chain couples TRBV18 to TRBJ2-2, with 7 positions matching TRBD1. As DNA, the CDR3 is TGTGCCAGTTCGACAGGGAATACCGGGGAGCTGTTTTTT. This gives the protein CASSTGNTGELFF.